These T cell receptor beta chains were read from a single sample in a study of response to subunit inactivated influenza vaccine. Each CDR3 protein is one row after TCRdb ran MiXCR on the RT-PCR reads. Among roughly 540,000 distinct CDR3 sequences listed, roughly 23% were seen once. This sample also belongs to another study, concerning T cells expressing NK-cell markers.

This sample comprised CD4+ T cells sorted from PBMCs, obtained roughly 12 days after vaccination. The receptors originated from a man over 45 who received an inactivated influenza vaccine. Both conserved end residues are part of each CDR3. Each record gives: V gene, D gene, J gene, clone size, CDR3 DNA, CDR3 protein. The D gene is left open where the match is weak. Where a row states a size, it is once, few, many or the class of an expanded clone; other rows omit it.

v_gene: TRBV2
d_gene: TRBD1
j_gene: TRBJ2-1
abundance: many
CDR3nt: TGTGCCAGCAGTGGCGGGACAGGGAATGGAGGGTACTACAATGAGCAGTTCTTC
CDR3aa: CASSGGTGNGGYYNEQFF

v_gene: TRBV6-1
d_gene: .
j_gene: TRBJ2-1
abundance: .
CDR3nt: TGTGCCAGGCGGTCGGTCTCGCGGTACAATGAGCAGTTCTTC
CDR3aa: CARRSVSRYNEQFF

v_gene: TRBV27
d_gene: TRBD1
j_gene: TRBJ2-1
abundance: .
CDR3nt: TGTGCCAGCAGTATACGGACAGGGTGGACGGGGGCGTACAATGAGCAGTTCTTC
CDR3aa: CASSIRTGWTGAYNEQFF

v_gene: TRBV12-3/TRBV12-4
d_gene: TRBD1
j_gene: TRBJ2-2
abundance: few
CDR3nt: TGTGCCATACGACAGGGCGCGAACACCGGGGAGCTGTTTTTT
CDR3aa: CAIRQGANTGELFF

v_gene: TRBV20-1
d_gene: .
j_gene: TRBJ2-1
abundance: .
CDR3nt: TGCAGTGCTAGACGAGATGAGCAGTTCTTC
CDR3aa: CSARRDEQFF

v_gene: TRBV15
d_gene: .
j_gene: TRBJ2-1
abundance: few
CDR3nt: TGTGCCACCAAGGTAGGGCCTGGAGGGAATGAGCAGTTCTTC
CDR3aa: CATKVGPGGNEQFF

v_gene: TRBV6-2/TRBV6-3
d_gene: .
j_gene: TRBJ1-1
abundance: .
CDR3nt: TGTGCCAGCATGACAGTAAACACTGAAGCTTTCTTT
CDR3aa: CASMTVNTEAFF

v_gene: TRBV6-2/TRBV6-3
d_gene: TRBD2
j_gene: TRBJ2-1
abundance: few
CDR3nt: TGTGCCAGCAGTTACTGGGGCGGGAGTGAGCAGTTCTTC
CDR3aa: CASSYWGGSEQFF

v_gene: TRBV19
d_gene: .
j_gene: TRBJ2-1
abundance: .
CDR3nt: TGTGCCAGTAGTGGCAGTATAACGGGAGCGACATACAATGAGCAGTTCTTC
CDR3aa: CASSGSITGATYNEQFF

v_gene: TRBV5-1
d_gene: TRBD1
j_gene: TRBJ1-6
abundance: once
CDR3nt: TGCGCCAGCAGCTTGTGGACAGGGATGGATTCACCCCTCCACTTT
CDR3aa: CASSLWTGMDSPLHF

v_gene: TRBV12-3/TRBV12-4
d_gene: .
j_gene: TRBJ1-2
abundance: few
CDR3nt: TGTGCCAGCAGTTCGGGGGGACGATATGGCTACACCTTC
CDR3aa: CASSSGGRYGYTF

v_gene: TRBV6-1
d_gene: .
j_gene: TRBJ2-2
abundance: many
CDR3nt: TGTGCCAGCGGGCTCCTGGCGGGGGCCACCGGGGAGCTGTTTTTT
CDR3aa: CASGLLAGATGELFF

v_gene: TRBV5-6
d_gene: .
j_gene: TRBJ2-7
abundance: .
CDR3nt: TGTGCCAGCAGACCCCAGGGAGGAGGCGAGCAGTACTTC
CDR3aa: CASRPQGGGEQYF

v_gene: TRBV3-1
d_gene: .
j_gene: TRBJ2-5
abundance: few
CDR3nt: TGTGCCAGCAGCCAAGATCGCGCCTACCCCGCTTACTTC
CDR3aa: CASSQDRAYPAYF

v_gene: TRBV5-1
d_gene: TRBD2
j_gene: TRBJ2-1
abundance: .
CDR3nt: TGCGCCAGCAGCTTGCGAGCTAGCGGGGGGTCGGGCAATGAGCAGTTCTTC
CDR3aa: CASSLRASGGSGNEQFF

v_gene: TRBV12-3/TRBV12-4
d_gene: TRBD1
j_gene: TRBJ2-1
abundance: many
CDR3nt: TGTGCCAGCAGTCCCCTCCGGGACAGCGCTGAGCAGTTCTTC
CDR3aa: CASSPLRDSAEQFF

v_gene: TRBV9
d_gene: .
j_gene: TRBJ1-2
abundance: few
CDR3nt: TGTGCCAGCAGCGTAGCAACGAGCCTCTATGGCTACACCTTC
CDR3aa: CASSVATSLYGYTF

v_gene: TRBV12-3/TRBV12-4
d_gene: .
j_gene: TRBJ2-5
abundance: few
CDR3nt: TGTGCCAGCAGGGACCAAGGGTTGGCCTCCGAGACCCAGTACTTC
CDR3aa: CASRDQGLASETQYF

v_gene: TRBV5-1
d_gene: .
j_gene: TRBJ2-5
abundance: .
CDR3nt: TGCGCCAGCAGCTTTAACAGGGTAGGGGAGACCCAGTACTTC
CDR3aa: CASSFNRVGETQYF